Listed below are T cell receptor beta chains from one sample, sequenced in a study of identical twins. TCRdb processed the 5' RACE reads anew with MiXCR; each CDR3 protein has one entry. This table holds 700,000 or so distinct CDR3 sequences, 21% found once. These data were also filed under a second study, of T cells expressing NK-cell markers.

Material: PBMCs. These receptors were collected from a woman between 18 and 29 years old in good health. The CDR3 runs from the conserved cysteine through the conserved F or W.

v_call | cdr3_aa
TRBV5-1 | CASRPRIQETQYF
TRBV20-1 | CSASKPISGRDTEAFF
TRBV7-9 | CASSAGGGSFYEQYF
TRBV7-2 | CASGRVRQETQYF
TRBV29-1 | CSAVAGGVNEQFF
TRBV20-1 | CSAVSGLLSEQYF
TRBV20-1 | CSAGAGMYEQYF
TRBV12-3/TRBV12-4 | CASSDRSYEQYF
TRBV20-1 | CSARGSAGELFF
TRBV7-2 | CASSPGGDDQFF
TRBV12-3/TRBV12-4 | CASSTWGHNEQFF
TRBV27 | CASSLRETGYYEQYF
TRBV3-1 | CASSQGWQGAIEQYF
TRBV29-1 | CSVVDSQVPDTQYF
TRBV5-6 | CASWRQGEYYGYTF
TRBV3-1 | CASSQEAGSTDTQYF
TRBV5-1 | CASSLGTGGRNEQFF
TRBV5-1 | CASSLGLSSSYNEQFF
TRBV6-5 | CAVGTTYEQYF
TRBV6-1 | CASSPRTVIYEQYF
TRBV15 | CATHQRLAGEQFF
TRBV5-1 | CASKGFGTVNTGELFF
TRBV7-2 | CASSLVPGAGDTQYF
TRBV21-1 | CASSSGNNEQYF
TRBV2 | CACSPWKTSGDSYNEQFF
TRBV5-1 | CASSLWAGENEQYF
TRBV4-2 | CASSSRQGTDEQYF
TRBV5-1 | CASSLEGGGTDTQYF
TRBV12-5 | CASGFPHEQFF
TRBV7-9 | CASSLPTRGQSREQYF
TRBV28 | CASSLLTAYSYEQYF
TRBV7-3 | CASSLMATGETQYF
TRBV20-1 | CSARDWGTGSRPQHF
TRBV25-1 | CASSLSGIGDTQYF
TRBV11-2 | CASSFSGTGGLGYTF
TRBV10-3 | CASRRLAGVDEQFF
TRBV6-5 | CASSLGTSDPDTQYF
TRBV12-3/TRBV12-4 | CASSFQQGTRGGQYF
TRBV12-3/TRBV12-4 | CASSTRTGKASPLHF
TRBV7-7 | CASSLGRGYDTQYF
TRBV27 | CASNRRGDTEAFF
TRBV6-1 | CASSPTGGRSRYEQYF
TRBV4-2 | CASSQDGVVAGPRFF
TRBV12-3/TRBV12-4 | CASSFLGEIDTQYF
TRBV12-3/TRBV12-4 | CASSRGTGSYEQYF
TRBV29-1 | CSVEGNGNTEAFF
TRBV6-5 | CASSYQGLSTEAFF
TRBV9 | CASSVIYSGNSPLHF
TRBV5-1 | CASSFRGAGDTQYF
TRBV20-1 | CSARDFSGRPGSYEQYF
TRBV20-1 | CSVTRAAPHTEAFF
TRBV5-1 | CASSWGGNDQFF
TRBV7-9 | CASSLEGLMNTEAFF
TRBV10-3 | CAISESRTSFQQFF
TRBV20-1 | CSARLVNTEAFF
TRBV20-1 | CSARQYREDSGETQYF
TRBV3-1 | CATSQDAANSYEQYF
TRBV7-9 | CASRPPTGRRETQYF
TRBV18 | CASSLGQGVEAAFF